Here is one TCR beta chain with its context. Original processing notes: Reference gene primer amplification gave nucleated cell count estimates. Generated by immunoSEQ multiplex PCR, the TCRdb table keeps only in-frame clones and is missing some. The V and J calls and the clone size are those of that table, but D and trimming were determined from the DNA. The sample carries roughly 340,000 clones, approximately 89% recorded once. V was shortened by 1 base and J by 2 bases, with 9 bases between the two germline ends. The CDR3 runs to 15 residues. From germline, CDR1 is MGHRA and CDR2 YSYEKL. The data were taken from a study of blood T cell repertoires in COVID-19. Turning to the study itself: Collection of acute and convalescent COVID-19 samples took place in the United States, Italy and Spain. PBMCs, B-cell-depleted T cells, or T cells provided the cDNA or gDNA that made up the material.

The material sequenced was peripheral blood. This chain joins TRBV4-1 and TRBJ1-5, with unresolved D. This TCR came from a woman aged 18-29 years who had recovered from COVID-19. The CDR3: CASSQGTARNQPQHF. Here the CDR3 DNA reads TGCGCCAGCAGCCAAGGTACCGCGCGCAATCAGCCCCAGCATTTT.